The rows below give T cell receptor beta chains drawn from one sample of a study of T cell responses to AZD1222 COVID-19 vaccine. Here immunoSEQ multiplex PCR was the method, and the copy in TCRdb shows in-frame clones only, minus some. The sample has 75,000 to 90,000 clones; around 86% are singletons. Sample: peripheral blood, taken on day 0 of AZD1222 vaccination. The receptors shown here come from an adult in good health. Each CDR3 is given with its conserved first and last residue. A D gene is named only where the DNA matches it firmly. Expanded clones are given a class, and other clones once, few, many or no size at all.

CDR3 protein | CDR3 DNA | D gene | J gene | clone size | V gene
CASSPRWGRLYGYTF | TGTGCCAGCTCCCCCCGGTGGGGTAGGCTCTATGGCTACACCTTC | . | TRBJ1-2 | . | TRBV19
CASSPPRANTIYF | TGTGCCAGCAGCCCGCCAAGGGCAAACACCATATATTTT | . | TRBJ1-3 | . | TRBV9
CASSQDWVARGNTGELFF | TGCGCCAGCAGCCAAGATTGGGTGGCGCGGGGGAACACCGGGGAGCTGTTTTTT | . | TRBJ2-2 | . | TRBV4-3
CSASQSSTEKLFF | TGCAGTGCTAGTCAGAGCTCGACTGAAAAACTGTTTTTT | . | TRBJ1-4 | . | TRBV20-1
CASSPLGLAGGPGYNEQFF | TGTGCCAGCAGTCCGCTAGGGCTAGCGGGGGGGCCGGGCTACAATGAGCAGTTCTTC | TRBD2 | TRBJ2-1 | . | TRBV2
CASSLGKRTFYNEQFF | TGTGCCAGCAGCTTAGGGAAGCGGACCTTTTACAATGAGCAGTTCTTC | . | TRBJ2-1 | . | TRBV7-9
CAISERQVANTGELFF | TGTGCCATCAGTGAGCGGCAGGTCGCGAACACCGGGGAGCTGTTTTTT | . | TRBJ2-2 | . | TRBV10-3
CASSLSQGYTGELFF | TGTGCCAGCAGCTTATCTCAGGGGTACACCGGGGAGCTGTTTTTT | . | TRBJ2-2 | . | TRBV11-2
CASSGEMYNSPLHF | TGTGCCAGCAGTGGGGAAATGTATAATTCACCCCTCCACTTT | . | TRBJ1-6 | . | TRBV2
CASRARDRPVYGYTF | TGTGCCAGCAGAGCCCGGGACAGGCCGGTCTATGGCTACACCTTC | TRBD1 | TRBJ1-2 | . | TRBV6-5
CASSFGLNTEAFF | TGTGCCAGCAGCTTCGGATTGAACACTGAAGCTTTCTTT | . | TRBJ1-1 | . | TRBV7-9
CASSTQANYGYTF | TGTGCCAGCAGTACACAGGCGAACTATGGCTACACCTTC | . | TRBJ1-2 | . | TRBV27
CASSPNRGTEYGYTF | TGTGCCAGCAGCCCTAATAGGGGGACGGAATATGGCTACACCTTC | . | TRBJ1-2 | . | TRBV3-1/TRBV3-2
CASSLDVSGNTIYF | TGCGCCAGCAGCTTGGATGTCTCTGGAAACACCATATATTTT | . | TRBJ1-3 | . | TRBV5-1
CATSAQGSSPDTQYF | TGTGCCACCAGTGCCCAGGGATCTTCCCCAGATACGCAGTATTTT | . | TRBJ2-3 | . | TRBV24-1
CASSPHPSGSWQNEQFF | TGTGCCAGTAGTCCCCACCCTAGCGGGAGCTGGCAAAATGAGCAGTTCTTC | TRBD2 | TRBJ2-1 | . | TRBV19
CASSGNRGLYEQYF | TGTGCCAGCAGTGGTAACAGGGGGCTCTACGAGCAGTACTTC | TRBD1 | TRBJ2-7 | . | TRBV2
CASSTLTSQPQHF | TGTGCCAGCAGCACCCTAACCTCACAGCCCCAGCATTTT | . | TRBJ1-5 | few | TRBV12-3/TRBV12-4
CASSPLGQFNEKLFF | TGTGCCAGCAGCCCGCTGGGACAGTTTAATGAAAAACTGTTTTTT | TRBD1 | TRBJ1-4 | . | TRBV5-5
CASSLSSLGIRYEQYF | TGTGCCAGCAGTTTAAGTTCCCTCGGGATCCGCTACGAGCAGTACTTC | . | TRBJ2-7 | few | TRBV27
CASSLGLGGEQYF | TGTGCCAGCAGCTTAGGCCTTGGGGGCGAGCAGTACTTC | . | TRBJ2-7 | . | TRBV13
CASKVRSTDTQYF | TGTGCCAGTAAGGTCAGATCCACAGATACGCAGTATTTT | . | TRBJ2-3 | . | TRBV19
CASSLGGGPYNEQFF | TGTGCCAGCAGCTTAGGAGGGGGCCCCTACAATGAGCAGTTCTTC | . | TRBJ2-1 | . | TRBV7-3
CASRTGTGNEKLFF | TGTGCCAGCAGAACCGGGACAGGGAATGAAAAACTGTTTTTT | TRBD1 | TRBJ1-4 | few | TRBV6-5
CATRTSGSYNEQFF | TGTGCCACCAGGACTAGCGGCTCCTACAATGAGCAGTTCTTC | TRBD2 | TRBJ2-1 | . | TRBV2
CASSLRPGQGYTDTQYF | TGTGCCAGCAGTCTCCGACCGGGACAGGGGTACACAGATACGCAGTATTTT | TRBD1 | TRBJ2-3 | . | TRBV6-6
CASSKGPSGAPRAEAFF | TGTGCCAGCAGCAAAGGACCCTCCGGGGCCCCCAGGGCTGAAGCTTTCTTT | . | TRBJ1-1 | . | TRBV21-1
CASRGTGGGYTF | TGTGCCAGCAGGGGGACAGGAGGTGGCTACACCTTC | TRBD1 | TRBJ1-2 | . | TRBV6-5
CASSLRGIGTEAFF | TGTGCCAGCAGTTTAAGGGGGATTGGCACTGAAGCTTTCTTT | . | TRBJ1-1 | . | TRBV28
CASSPDRTSNEKLFF | TGTGCCAGCTCACCAGACAGGACATCTAATGAAAAACTGTTTTTT | . | TRBJ1-4 | . | TRBV18
CASSFSDEKLFF | TGTGCCAGCAGCTTTTCGGATGAAAAACTGTTTTTT | . | TRBJ1-4 | . | TRBV5-6
CASSESPDTKNIQYF | TGTGCCAGCAGTGAGAGCCCCGATACCAAAAACATTCAGTACTTC | . | TRBJ2-4 | . | TRBV6-4
CASSLRAYTDTQYF | TGTGCCAGCAGCTTGAGGGCATACACAGATACGCAGTATTTT | . | TRBJ2-3 | . | TRBV5-6
CASSQAPGESPLHF | TGTGCCAGCAGCCAAGCCCCAGGGGAATCACCCCTCCACTTT | . | TRBJ1-6 | . | TRBV3-1/TRBV3-2
CASSRMVATNEKLFF | TGCGCCAGCAGCCGGATGGTTGCAACTAATGAAAAACTGTTTTTT | . | TRBJ1-4 | . | TRBV5-1
CSVDSGGMGGYTF | TGCAGCGTTGACTCCGGGGGAATGGGCGGCTACACCTTC | . | TRBJ1-2 | . | TRBV29-1
CASGGDRGSPLHF | TGCGCCAGCGGTGGGGATCGGGGTTCACCCCTCCACTTT | . | TRBJ1-6 | . | TRBV4-1
CASSGVRTGAPSNSPLHF | TGTGCCAGCAGTGGGGTGAGGACAGGGGCTCCTTCGAATTCACCCCTCCACTTT | TRBD1 | TRBJ1-6 | . | TRBV2
CASRTGGGYGYTF | TGCGCCAGCCGGACAGGGGGCGGTTATGGCTACACCTTC | TRBD1 | TRBJ1-2 | . | TRBV5-1
CASSVSGSTDTQYF | TGTGCCAGCAGCGTCTCCGGGAGCACAGATACGCAGTATTTT | . | TRBJ2-3 | . | TRBV9
CASSRTTDTQYF | TGTGCCAGCAGCCGAACCACAGATACGCAGTATTTT | . | TRBJ2-3 | once | TRBV7-3
CASSLVRRGGAPLHF | TGTGCCAGCAGCTTAGTCCGCAGAGGGGGTGCACCCCTCCACTTT | . | TRBJ1-6 | . | TRBV7-9
CATSGPGVGQETQYF | TGTGCCACCAGTGGTCCAGGGGTGGGCCAAGAGACCCAGTACTTC | . | TRBJ2-5 | . | TRBV24-1